This TCR beta chain was recorded in a study of shared clonotypes between healthy human individuals. A single count supports this clone. Generated by immunoSEQ multiplex PCR, the TCRdb table keeps only in-frame clones and is missing some. Among 530,000 or so clones listed, roughly 79% were seen once. This TCR was sampled from a woman in her forties in good health. Some clones in this sample may be carry-over from other donors' samples. Sequenced sample: PBMCs.

CDR3 in DNA: TGTGCCAGCAGGGGACACCCTCTCATTACCGCTGAAGCTTTCTTT. Its translation: CASRGHPLITAEAFF. The chain carries TRBV28 and TRBJ1-1, with a weak D call TRBD1 (6 bases). V was trimmed by 6 bases and J by 6 bases, leaving 20 bases between them. CDR3 length equals 15 residues. The V gene's germline CDR1 is MDHEN and CDR2 SYDVKM.